This T cell receptor beta chain was identified during a study of blood T cell repertoires in COVID-19. On the study more broadly: T cells, B-cell-depleted T cells, or PBMCs supplied cDNA or gDNA.

The repertoire was sequenced with immunoSEQ multiplex PCR; TCRdb's copy has only in-frame clones and lacks some. The table records 200,000 to 250,000 clones, 70% to 90% of them present only once. The CDR3 sequence is 14 residues long. Germline CDR1 is SGHAT and CDR2 is FQDESV (reference sequence). The trim removed 8 bases at V and 8 bases at J, leaving 11 bases unmatched. The chain has TRBV11-1 and TRBJ2-2, with 7 bases identical to TRBD2. The sequenced sample consisted of peripheral blood. The sequence was obtained from a man between 60 and 75 years old with acute or convalescent COVID-19. As DNA, the CDR3 is TGTGCCAGCGGCCGACTAGCCGGAGGTGGGGAGCTGTTTTTT. Residues: CASGRLAGGGELFF.